Following are 8 T cell receptor beta chains from one sample sequenced in a study of blood T cell repertoires in COVID-19. Here immunoSEQ multiplex PCR was the method, and the copy in TCRdb shows in-frame clones only, minus some. The table has 100,000 to 150,000 clones, about 80% seen once. Sequenced material: peripheral blood. The source of these receptors is a woman aged 55-69 years with acute or convalescent COVID-19.

This sequence joins TRBV5-8 and TRBJ1-2; no firm D call. V was cut by 3 bases and J by 4 bases, with 16 bases left in between. Germline CDR1 SGHTS, CDR2 YDEGEE. The CDR3 covers 15 residues. The CDR3 loop reads CASSSPTGSSYGYTF. CDR3 sequence (DNA): TGTGCCAGCAGCTCGCCAACGGGGTCCTCCTATGGCTACACCTTC.

This sequence joins TRBV19 and TRBJ2-1, with 10 positions matching TRBD2. Unmatched junction bases numbered 9, after V lost 7 bases and J lost 0 bases. The CDR3 spans 17 residues. Germline CDR1 reads LNHDA; CDR2 reads SQIVND (reference sequence). CDR3 nucleotides: TGTGCCAGTAACGGGGGTAGCGGGGGGAGCTCCTACAATGAGCAGTTCTTC. Protein: CASNGGSGGSSYNEQFF.

This clone was detected a few times. V gene TRBV4-1 combines with J gene TRBJ2-7; D is undetermined. The CDR3 extends over 14 amino acids. The ends were cut back, 1 base at V and 3 bases at J, with 10 bases in the middle. Germline V gives CDR1 MGHRA, CDR2 YSYEKL. In DNA, the CDR3 is TGCGCCAGCAGCCAAGTCGCTGGCTTCTACGAGCAGTACGTC. Residues: CASSQVAGFYEQYV.

This clone was recorded once. The chain is built from TRBV27 and TRBJ1-4, with TRBD1 identical over 10 bases. The ends lost 9 bases at V and 6 bases at J; junction bases unmatched: 4. The CDR3 consists of 13 residues. CDR1 is MNHEY, CDR2 SMNVEV, per germline (reference sequence). Here the CDR3 reads CASSDRGHEKLFF. The CDR3 region has the DNA TGTGCCAGTTCTGACAGGGGGCATGAAAAACTGTTTTTT.

The V call is TRBV27, the J call TRBJ2-5; the match to TRBD2 covers 14 bases. The CDR3 length is 15 residues. Germline V gives CDR1 MNHEY, CDR2 SMNVEV (reference sequence). The ends lost 4 bases at V and 3 bases at J; junction bases unmatched: 1. Written as DNA, the CDR3 is TGTGCCAGCAGTTCGGGACTAGCGGGGGAAGAGACCCAGTACTTC. It specifies CASSSGLAGEETQYF.

The chain joins TRBV27 to TRBJ1-2; maybe TRBD1 (5 bases). Germline V gene lookup returns CDR1 MNHEY and CDR2 SMNVEV (reference sequence). CDR3 length: 14 amino acids. V lost 0 bases, J lost 4 bases, and 9 bases lay in between. The CDR3 sequence: CASSLSGGSYGYTF. CDR3 DNA sequence: TGTGCCAGCAGTTTATCGGGGGGAAGCTATGGCTACACCTTC.

The genes are TRBV28 and TRBJ1-2; a possible D gene is TRBD1 (5 bases). The ends were cut back, 3 bases at V and 3 bases at J, with 11 bases in the middle. Germline CDR1 and CDR2: MDHEN and SYDVKM. The CDR3 has 14 residues. CDR3 nucleotides: TGTGCCAGCAGTTTGCCGGGGGAGTACTATGGCTACACCTTC. This translates into CASSLPGEYYGYTF.

The rearrangement joins TRBV2 to TRBJ1-3; 7 bases are shared with TRBD1. Germline V gives CDR1 SNHLY, CDR2 FYNNEI. The CDR3 totals 13 residues. J lost 2 bases, V lost 6 bases, and 1 base had no gene match. The CDR3 is CASRQGTGNTIYF. The DNA of the CDR3 is TGTGCCAGCAGACAGGGGACTGGAAACACCATATATTTT.